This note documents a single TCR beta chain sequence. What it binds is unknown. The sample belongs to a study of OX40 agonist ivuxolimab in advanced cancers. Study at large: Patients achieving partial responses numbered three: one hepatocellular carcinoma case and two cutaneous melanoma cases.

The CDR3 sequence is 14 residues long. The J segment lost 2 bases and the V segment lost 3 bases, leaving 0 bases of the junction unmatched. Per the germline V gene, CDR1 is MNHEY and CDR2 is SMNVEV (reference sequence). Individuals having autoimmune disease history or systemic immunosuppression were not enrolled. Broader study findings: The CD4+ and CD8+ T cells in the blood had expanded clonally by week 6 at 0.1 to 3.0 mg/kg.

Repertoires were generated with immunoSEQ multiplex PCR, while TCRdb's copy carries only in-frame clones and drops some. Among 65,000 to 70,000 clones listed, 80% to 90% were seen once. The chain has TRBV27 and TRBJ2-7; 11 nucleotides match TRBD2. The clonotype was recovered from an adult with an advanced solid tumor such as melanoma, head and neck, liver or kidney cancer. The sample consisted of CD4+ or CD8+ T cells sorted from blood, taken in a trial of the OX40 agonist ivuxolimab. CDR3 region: CASSLGLAAYEQYF. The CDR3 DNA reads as TGTGCCAGCAGTTTGGGACTAGCGGCCTACGAGCAGTACTTC.